One sample yielded the 5 T cell receptor beta chains listed below, sequenced in a study of cytomegalovirus exposure and HLA in healthy donors (dated by TCRdb to about 2017). Preparation of the library involved the immunoSEQ multiplex PCR assay. A mixture of 60 forward primers for TCR Vbeta segments and 13 reverse primers for TCR Jbeta segments was used in the multiplex PCR. What TCRdb holds here is the immuneACCESS table cut down to in-frame rearrangements. Part of the clones is not present; checked against another copy, under half of the missing clones reflect an unresolved V gene, and the others are unexplained. In this sample the table shows approximately 99,000 clones, about three quarters of which occur a single time. Jointly, the top ten make up 3% to 4% of the sample. Sequences were obtained from PBMCs. The receptors were gathered from a man aged 35 to 55 in good health and CMV-seronegative.

The chain is built from TRBV5-1 and TRBJ2-1, with D perhaps TRBD2 (5 bases). From germline, CDR1 is SGHRS and CDR2 YFSETQ. Between the trimmed V and J ends, which lost 2 bases and 0 bases, there was a span of 9 bases. The CDR3 has 15 residues. CDR3 coding DNA: TGCGCCAGCAGCTTCGGGGAAAGCTCCTACAATGAGCAGTTCTTC. This gives the protein CASSFGESSYNEQFF.

The chain carries TRBV10-3 and TRBJ1-4, with D perhaps TRBD1 (6 bases). The CDR3 is made up of 15 amino acids. Trimming removed 3 bases from V and 5 bases from J, with 13 bases in between. The germline gives CDR1 ENHRY, CDR2 SYGVKD. As DNA, the CDR3 is TGTGCCATCAGTGATGAGCGGACAGAAAATGAAAAACTGTTTTTT. Amino acid sequence: CAISDERTENEKLFF.

The chain is built from TRBV7-2 and TRBJ2-1, with 8 bases aligning to TRBD2. V shed 5 bases and J 3 bases; nucleotides not matched to a gene: 6. Per germline, CDR1 SGHTA and CDR2 FQGNSA. The CDR3 spans 15 residues. CDR3 coding DNA: TGTGCCAGCAGCCCTAGCGGGTTCCACTACAATGAGCAGTTCTTC. Protein sequence: CASSPSGFHYNEQFF.

The gene calls are TRBV5-1 and TRBJ1-1; perhaps TRBD1 as D (6 bases). This CDR3 has 14 residues. Germline lookup yields CDR1 SGHRS and CDR2 YFSETQ. Trimming cost V 4 bases and J 4 bases, with 14 bases left between them. In DNA, the CDR3 is TGCGCCAGCAGCAGCACAGGGAGTAGCACTGAAGCTTTCTTT. This gives the protein CASSSTGSSTEAFF.

This clone was detected only once. The chain employs TRBV5-1 and TRBJ2-3, with TRBD2 matching 12 bases. V lost 9 bases, J lost 2 bases, and 4 bases stayed unmatched. The CDR3 is 14 amino acids. The germline gives CDR1 SGHRS, CDR2 YFSETQ. The CDR3: CATRLAGDTDTQYF. CDR3 DNA sequence: TGCGCCACCCGACTAGCGGGGGACACAGATACGCAGTATTTT. The variable domain in full, completed from reference TRBV5-1 and TRBJ2-3, reads KAGVTQTPRYLIKTRGQQVTLSCSPISGHRSVSWYQQTPGQGLQFLFEYFSETQRNKGNFPGRFSGRQFSNSRSEMNVSTLELGDSALYLCATRLAGDTDTQYFGPGTRLTVL.